This T cell receptor (beta chain) comes out of a study of cytomegalovirus exposure and HLA in healthy donors. Details on this clone: The antigen remains undetermined.

These donors counted as nominally healthy when sampled, but unrecorded immune exposures were likely. General study findings and limits: HLA restriction was apparent for most CMV-associated TCR beta chains in a later analysis. Associated with cytomegalovirus, according to the listing, were 164 TCR beta chains.

Use of 60 Vbeta and 13 Jbeta primers characterized the PCR. Profiling relied on immunoSEQ multiplex PCR, and the TCRdb table lists in-frame clones only, not all of them. This table holds 220,000 or so clones, 70% to 85% found once. This receptor was taken from a man in his fifties in good health and CMV-seronegative. The sequenced sample consisted of PBMCs.

As DNA, the CDR3 is TGTGCCAGCAGTGAGCGCGGGAAACTTTCCTACGAGCAGTACTTC. Translated: CASSERGKLSYEQYF. The chain combines TRBV28 with TRBJ2-5; D is perhaps TRBD2 (6 bases). Gene TRBJ2-7 matches the end of the DNA better, so the J call may be wrong. The CDR3 has 15 amino acids. The germline V gene encodes CDR1 MDHEN and CDR2 SYDVKM.